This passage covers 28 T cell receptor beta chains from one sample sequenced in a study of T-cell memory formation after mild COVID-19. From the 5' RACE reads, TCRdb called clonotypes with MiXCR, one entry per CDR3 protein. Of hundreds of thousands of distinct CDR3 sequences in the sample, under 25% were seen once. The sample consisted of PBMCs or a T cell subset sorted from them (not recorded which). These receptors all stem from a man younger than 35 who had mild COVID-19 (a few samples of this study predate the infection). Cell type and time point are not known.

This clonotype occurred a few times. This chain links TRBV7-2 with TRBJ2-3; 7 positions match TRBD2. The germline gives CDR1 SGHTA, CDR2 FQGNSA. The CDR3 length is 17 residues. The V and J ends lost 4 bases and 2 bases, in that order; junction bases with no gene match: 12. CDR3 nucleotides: TGTGCCAGCAGCTGGGCTGAGGGACTACCGTACACAGATACGCAGTATTTT. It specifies CASSWAEGLPYTDTQYF.

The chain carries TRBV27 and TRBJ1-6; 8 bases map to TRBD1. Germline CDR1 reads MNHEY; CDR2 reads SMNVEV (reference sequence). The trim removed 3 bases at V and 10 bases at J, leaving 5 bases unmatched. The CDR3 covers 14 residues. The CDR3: CASSFRGRGSPLHF. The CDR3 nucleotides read TGTGCCAGCAGTTTCAGGGGGCGTGGATCACCCCTCCACTTT.

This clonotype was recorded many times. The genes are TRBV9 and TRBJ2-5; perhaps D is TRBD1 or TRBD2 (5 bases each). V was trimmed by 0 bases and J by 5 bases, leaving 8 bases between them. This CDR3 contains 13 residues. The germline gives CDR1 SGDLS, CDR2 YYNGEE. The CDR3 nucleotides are TGTGCCAGCAGCGTAGGGGGGAGCGAGACCCAGTACTTC. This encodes CASSVGGSETQYF.

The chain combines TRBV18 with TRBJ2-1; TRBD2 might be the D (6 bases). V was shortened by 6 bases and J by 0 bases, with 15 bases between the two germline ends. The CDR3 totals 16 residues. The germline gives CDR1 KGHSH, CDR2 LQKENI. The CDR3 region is CASSSLRDFSYNEQFF. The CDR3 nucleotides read TGTGCCAGCTCGTCCTTACGGGACTTCTCCTACAATGAGCAGTTCTTC. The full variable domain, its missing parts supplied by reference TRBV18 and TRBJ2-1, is NAGVMQNPRHLVRRRGQEARLRCSPMKGHSHVYWYRQLPEEGLKFMVYLQKENIIDESGMPKERFSAEFPKEGPSILRIQQVVRGDSAAYFCASSSLRDFSYNEQFFGPGTRLTVL.

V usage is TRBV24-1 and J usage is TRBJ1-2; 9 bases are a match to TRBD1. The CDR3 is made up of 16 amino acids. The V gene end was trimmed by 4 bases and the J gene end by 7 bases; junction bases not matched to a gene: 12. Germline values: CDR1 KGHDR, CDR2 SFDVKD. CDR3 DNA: TGTGCCACCAGTGACCCACTCGGGACAGGGTGGAGTGGCTACACCTTC. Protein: CATSDPLGTGWSGYTF.

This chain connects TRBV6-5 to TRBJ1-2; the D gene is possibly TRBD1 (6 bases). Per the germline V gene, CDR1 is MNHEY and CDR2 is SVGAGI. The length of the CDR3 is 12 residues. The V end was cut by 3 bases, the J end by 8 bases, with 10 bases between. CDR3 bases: TGTGCCAGCAGTTATTTCGGGGGCGGCTACACCTTC. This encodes CASSYFGGGYTF.

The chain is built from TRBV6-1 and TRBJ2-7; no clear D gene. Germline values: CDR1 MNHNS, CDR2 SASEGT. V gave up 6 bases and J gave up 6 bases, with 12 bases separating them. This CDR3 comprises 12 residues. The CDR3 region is CASSMGTAEQYF. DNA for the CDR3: TGTGCCAGCAGCATGGGAACAGCCGAGCAGTACTTC.

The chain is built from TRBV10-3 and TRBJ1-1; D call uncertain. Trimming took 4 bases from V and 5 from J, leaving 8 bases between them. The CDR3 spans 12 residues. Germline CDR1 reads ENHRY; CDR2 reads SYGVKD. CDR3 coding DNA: TGTGCCATCAGTGCCAGTTTAACTGAAGCTTTCTTT. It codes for CAISASLTEAFF.

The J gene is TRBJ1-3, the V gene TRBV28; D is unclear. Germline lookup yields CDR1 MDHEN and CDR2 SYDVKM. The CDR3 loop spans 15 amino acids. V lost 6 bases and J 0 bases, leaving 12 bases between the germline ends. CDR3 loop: CASRETTSSGNTIYF. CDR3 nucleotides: TGTGCCAGCAGAGAGACGACAAGCTCTGGAAACACCATATATTTT.

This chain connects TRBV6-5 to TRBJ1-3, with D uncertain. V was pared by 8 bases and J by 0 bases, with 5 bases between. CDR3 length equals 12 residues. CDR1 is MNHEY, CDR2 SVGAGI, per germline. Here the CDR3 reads CASEGSGNTIYF. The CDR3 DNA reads TGTGCCAGCGAGGGCTCTGGAAACACCATATATTTT.

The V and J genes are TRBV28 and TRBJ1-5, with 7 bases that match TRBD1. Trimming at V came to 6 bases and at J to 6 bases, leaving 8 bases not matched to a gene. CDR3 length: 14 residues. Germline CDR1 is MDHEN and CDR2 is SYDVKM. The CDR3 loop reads CASSVSRTGQPQHF. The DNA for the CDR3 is TGTGCCAGCAGCGTTTCTAGGACAGGTCAGCCCCAGCATTTT.

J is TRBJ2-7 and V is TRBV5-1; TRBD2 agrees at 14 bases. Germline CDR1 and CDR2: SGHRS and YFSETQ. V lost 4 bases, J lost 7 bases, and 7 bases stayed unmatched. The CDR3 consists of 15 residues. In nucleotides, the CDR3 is TGCGCCAGCAGCGAGGGACTAGCGGGGGATGAAGAGCAGTACTTC. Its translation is CASSEGLAGDEEQYF.

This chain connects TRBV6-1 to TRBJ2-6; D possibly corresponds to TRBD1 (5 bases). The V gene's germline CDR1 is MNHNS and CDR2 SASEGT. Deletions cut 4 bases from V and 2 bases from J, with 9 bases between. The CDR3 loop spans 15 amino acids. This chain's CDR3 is CASSARGTGANVLTF. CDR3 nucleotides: TGTGCCAGCAGTGCAAGGGGAACTGGGGCCAACGTCCTGACTTTC.

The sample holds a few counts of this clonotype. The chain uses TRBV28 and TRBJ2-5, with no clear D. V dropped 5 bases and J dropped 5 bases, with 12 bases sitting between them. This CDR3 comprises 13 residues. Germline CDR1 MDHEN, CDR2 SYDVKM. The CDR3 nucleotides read TGTGCCAGCAGTAATAAGCTGGGGGAGACCCAGTACTTC. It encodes CASSNKLGETQYF.

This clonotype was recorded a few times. Here the CDR3 reads CASSRVQGADEQYF. DNA of the CDR3: TGTGCCAGCTCACGGGTACAGGGGGCTGACGAGCAGTACTTC. The chain joins TRBV18 to TRBJ2-7, with 9 bases fitting TRBD1. V trimming: 4 bases; J trimming: 5 bases; junction bases outside the gene matches: 6. Germline CDR1 and CDR2: KGHSH and LQKENI. The CDR3 covers 14 residues.

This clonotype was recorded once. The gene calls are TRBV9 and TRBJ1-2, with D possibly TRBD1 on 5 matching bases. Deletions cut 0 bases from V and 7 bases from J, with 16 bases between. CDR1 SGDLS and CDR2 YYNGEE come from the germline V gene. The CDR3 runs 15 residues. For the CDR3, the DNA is TGTGCCAGCAGCGTAGCTACGCCGGGGCGCGGTGGCTACACCTTC. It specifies CASSVATPGRGGYTF.

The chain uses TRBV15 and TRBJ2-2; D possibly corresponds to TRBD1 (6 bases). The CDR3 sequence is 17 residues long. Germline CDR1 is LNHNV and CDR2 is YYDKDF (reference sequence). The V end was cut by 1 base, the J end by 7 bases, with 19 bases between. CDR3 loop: CATSRGRGRGFDGELFF. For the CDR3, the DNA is TGTGCCACCAGCAGAGGCCGGGGCAGGGGATTTGACGGGGAGCTGTTTTTT.

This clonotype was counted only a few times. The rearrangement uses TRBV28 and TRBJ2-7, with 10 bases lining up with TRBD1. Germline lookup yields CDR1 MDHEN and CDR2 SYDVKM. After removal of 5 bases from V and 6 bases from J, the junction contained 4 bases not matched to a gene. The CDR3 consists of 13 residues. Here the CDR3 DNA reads TGTGCCAGCAGTCGTCGGACAGGGGGCGAGCAGTACGTC. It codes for CASSRRTGGEQYV.

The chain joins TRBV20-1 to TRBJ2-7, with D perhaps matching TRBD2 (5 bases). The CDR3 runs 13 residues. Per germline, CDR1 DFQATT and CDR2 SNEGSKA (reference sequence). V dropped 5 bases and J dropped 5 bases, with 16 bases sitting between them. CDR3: CSASGRGPNEQYF. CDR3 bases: TGCAGTGCTTCTGGGCGAGGGCCCAACGAGCAGTACTTC.

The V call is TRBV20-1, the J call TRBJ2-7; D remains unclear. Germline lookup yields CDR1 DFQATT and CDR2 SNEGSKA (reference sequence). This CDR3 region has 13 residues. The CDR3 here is CGVINMGSYEQYV. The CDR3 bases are TGCGGCGTTATAAATATGGGTTCTTACGAGCAGTACGTC.

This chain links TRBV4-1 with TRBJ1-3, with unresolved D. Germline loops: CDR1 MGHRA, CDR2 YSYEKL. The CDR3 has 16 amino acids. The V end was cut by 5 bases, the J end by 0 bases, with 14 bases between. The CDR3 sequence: CASSVGSARSGNTIYF. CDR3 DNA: TGCGCCAGCAGCGTAGGCTCCGCGCGCTCTGGAAACACCATATATTTT.

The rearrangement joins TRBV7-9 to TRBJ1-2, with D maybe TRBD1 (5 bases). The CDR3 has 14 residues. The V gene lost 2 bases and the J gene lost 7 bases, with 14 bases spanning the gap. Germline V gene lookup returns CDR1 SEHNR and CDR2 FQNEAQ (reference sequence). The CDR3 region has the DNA TGTGCCAGCAGCTTATTGGGGCAGGGCCGTGGCTACACCTTC. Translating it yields CASSLLGQGRGYTF.

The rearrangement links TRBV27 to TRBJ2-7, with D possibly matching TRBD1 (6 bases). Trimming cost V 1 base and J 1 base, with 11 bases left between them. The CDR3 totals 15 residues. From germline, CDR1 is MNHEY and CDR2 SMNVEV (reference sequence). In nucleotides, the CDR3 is TGTGCCAGCAGTTTATATGGACAGACGTCCTACGAGCAGTACTTC. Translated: CASSLYGQTSYEQYF.

CDR3 nucleotides: TGCAGTGCTGCCATGGGGGAGCTTCAGTACTTC. Its translation: CSAAMGELQYF. The chain joins TRBV20-1 to TRBJ2-4; D may correspond to TRBD1 or TRBD2 (5 bases each). The CDR3 contains 11 residues. The V end lost 5 bases, the J end lost 11 bases, and 13 bases lay between the germline ends. CDR1 and CDR2 (germline): DFQATT, SNEGSKA (reference sequence).

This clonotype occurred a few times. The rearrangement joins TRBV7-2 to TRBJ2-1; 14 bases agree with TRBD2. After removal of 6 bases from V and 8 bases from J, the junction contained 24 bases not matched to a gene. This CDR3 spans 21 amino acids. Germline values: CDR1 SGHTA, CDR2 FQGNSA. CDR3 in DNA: TGTGCCAGCAGTTTGGTCAGATTGACTAGCGGGGGGGCCTATCATCCCCATGAGCAGTTCTTC. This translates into CASSLVRLTSGGAYHPHEQFF.

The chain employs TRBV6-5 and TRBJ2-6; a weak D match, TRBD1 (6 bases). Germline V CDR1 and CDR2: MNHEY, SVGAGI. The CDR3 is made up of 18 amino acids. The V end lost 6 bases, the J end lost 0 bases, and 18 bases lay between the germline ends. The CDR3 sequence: CASRTGIPIYSGANVLTF. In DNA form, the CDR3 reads TGTGCCAGCAGAACAGGGATCCCCATATACTCTGGGGCCAACGTCCTGACTTTC.

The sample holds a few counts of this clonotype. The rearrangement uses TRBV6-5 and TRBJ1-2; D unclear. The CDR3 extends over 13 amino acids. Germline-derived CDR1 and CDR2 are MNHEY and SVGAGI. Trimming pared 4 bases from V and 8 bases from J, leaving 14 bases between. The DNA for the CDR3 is TGTGCCAGCAGTTCCGATGGGAAGGCGGGCTACACCTTC. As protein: CASSSDGKAGYTF.

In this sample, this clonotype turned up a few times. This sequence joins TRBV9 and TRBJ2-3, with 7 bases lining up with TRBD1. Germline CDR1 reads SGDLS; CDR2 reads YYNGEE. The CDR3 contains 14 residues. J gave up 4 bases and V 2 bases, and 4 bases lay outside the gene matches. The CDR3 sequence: CASSVNRGPDTQYF. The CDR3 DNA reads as TGTGCCAGCAGCGTCAACAGGGGTCCAGATACGCAGTATTTT.